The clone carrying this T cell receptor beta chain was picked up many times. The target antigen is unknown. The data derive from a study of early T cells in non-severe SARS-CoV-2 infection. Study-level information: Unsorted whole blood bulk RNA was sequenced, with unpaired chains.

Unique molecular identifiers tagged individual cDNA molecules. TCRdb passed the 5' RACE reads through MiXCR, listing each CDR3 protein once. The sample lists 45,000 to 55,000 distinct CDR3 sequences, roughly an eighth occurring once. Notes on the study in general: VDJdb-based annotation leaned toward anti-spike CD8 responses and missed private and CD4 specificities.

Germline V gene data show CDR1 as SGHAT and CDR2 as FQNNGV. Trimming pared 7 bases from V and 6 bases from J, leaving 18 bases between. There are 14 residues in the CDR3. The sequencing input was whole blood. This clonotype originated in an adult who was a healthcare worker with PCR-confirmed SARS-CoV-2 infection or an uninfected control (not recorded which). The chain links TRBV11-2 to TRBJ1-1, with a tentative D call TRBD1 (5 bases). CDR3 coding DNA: TGTGCCAGCACCCCACGACAGTTTGAATCTGAAGCTTTCTTT. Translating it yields CASTPRQFESEAFF.